What follows are 28 T cell receptor beta chains derived from one specimen sequenced in a study of blood T cells in healthy people across ages. The second PCR ran roughly 7 to 12 cycles with a sample-barcoded 5' primer and J-beta primers. TCRdb processed the 5' RACE reads anew with MiXCR; each CDR3 protein has one entry. The data contain about 1.8 million distinct CDR3 sequences, approximately 50% of them singletons. Sequencing was done on a sample of blood. The receptors derive from a woman in her thirties or forties in good health.

This chain joins TRBV3-1 and TRBJ2-6; D uncertain. Trimming removed 1 base at V and 12 bases at J, with 13 bases between. Germline lookup yields CDR1 LGHDT and CDR2 YNNKEL (reference sequence). The CDR3 totals 14 residues. The CDR3 DNA is TGTGCCAGCAGCCAAGCTGGGTTTCTCAGCGTCCTGACTTTC. This codes for CASSQAGFLSVLTF.

This clonotype was counted only a few times. The V and J genes are TRBV7-2 and TRBJ2-1, with TRBD2 matching over 15 bases. CDR3 length equals 16 residues. Germline V gene sequence: CDR1 SGHTA, CDR2 FQGNSA. With 3 bases clipped from V and 9 bases from J, the junction kept 6 bases outside the gene matches. Here the CDR3 reads CASSLGLAGGIFEQFF. The DNA of the CDR3 is TGTGCCAGCAGCTTGGGACTAGCGGGGGGTATATTTGAGCAGTTCTTC.

J is TRBJ2-5 and V is TRBV5-1, with D possibly being TRBD2 (5 bases). The CDR3 has 14 amino acids. The germline CDR1 and CDR2 sequences are SGHRS and YFSETQ. Trimming left V 5 bases short and J 3 bases short, with 14 bases between. CDR3 protein: CASRRRTREETQYF. CDR3 nucleotide sequence: TGCGCCAGCAGGAGGAGGACGAGGGAAGAGACCCAGTACTTC.

This chain joins TRBV20-1 and TRBJ1-5; unclear D gene. Trimming pared 1 base from V and 5 bases from J, leaving 12 bases between. Germline assignment: CDR1 DFQATT and CDR2 SNEGSKA (reference sequence). The CDR3 totals 14 residues. Here the CDR3 reads CSARAPLIDQPQHF. DNA for the CDR3: TGCAGTGCTAGAGCGCCCCTTATAGATCAGCCCCAGCATTTT.

This sequence joins TRBV20-1 and TRBJ2-6; D remains unclear. This CDR3 region has 17 residues. Trimming shortened V by 1 base and J by 0 bases, and 13 bases separated the two germline ends. Germline lookup yields CDR1 DFQATT and CDR2 SNEGSKA (reference sequence). The CDR3 sequence: CSARVGVVNSGANVLTF. Written as DNA, the CDR3 is TGCAGTGCTAGAGTAGGCGTAGTGAACTCTGGGGCCAACGTCCTGACTTTC.

This clonotype has more than one count but fewer than ten. The chain links TRBV6-5 to TRBJ2-1; D not resolved. Trimming left V 6 bases short and J 4 bases short, with 16 bases between. CDR1 and CDR2 (germline): MNHEY, SVGAGI. The CDR3 has 15 amino acids. Here the CDR3 reads CASREGQPLYNEQFF. As DNA, the CDR3 is TGTGCCAGCAGAGAAGGGCAACCGCTATACAATGAGCAGTTCTTC.

This chain connects TRBV4-1 to TRBJ2-3, with 12 bases lining up with TRBD2. V lost 1 base to trimming and J lost 1 base; unmatched junction nucleotides: 6. There are 18 residues in the CDR3. Germline CDR1 MGHRA, CDR2 YSYEKL. In nucleotides, the CDR3 is TGCGCCAGCAGCCAAGGGGCGACTAGCGGGGGCCGCACAGATACGCAGTATTTT. Translation: CASSQGATSGGRTDTQYF.

The V and J genes are TRBV15 and TRBJ2-7; unclear D gene. Per the germline V gene, CDR1 is LNHNV and CDR2 is YYDKDF (reference sequence). Trimming took 1 base from V and 2 from J, leaving 9 bases between them. The CDR3 is 14 residues long. In DNA, the CDR3 is TGTGCCACCAGCAGAGGTTTCCAGACCTACGAGCAGTACTTC. Protein: CATSRGFQTYEQYF.

The J gene is TRBJ2-1, the V gene TRBV7-2; 9 bases map to TRBD1. J lost 3 bases, V lost 5 bases, and 14 bases had no gene match. The CDR3 has 18 amino acids. Germline assignment: CDR1 SGHTA and CDR2 FQGNSA. CDR3 coding DNA: TGTGCCAGCAGCCGCATCACGATCCGGGACAGGGTCTACAATGAGCAGTTCTTC. The encoded protein is CASSRITIRDRVYNEQFF. Drawing the rest from reference TRBV7-2 and TRBJ2-1, the complete variable domain is GAGVSQSPSNKVTEKGKDVELRCDPISGHTALYWYRQSLGQGLEFLIYFQGNSAPDKSGLPSDRFSAERTGGSVSTLTIQRTQQEDSAVYLCASSRITIRDRVYNEQFFGPGTRLTVL.

This chain uses TRBV12-3 or TRBV12-4 with TRBJ2-1, with D tentatively TRBD1 or TRBD2 (5 bases each). The CDR3 sequence is 14 residues long. Deletions cut 7 bases from V and 4 bases from J, with 14 bases between. The CDR3 DNA is TGTGCCAGCATCCCCCGAGGGGCTTACAATGAGCAGTTCTTC. Amino acids: CASIPRGAYNEQFF.

The table lists this clonotype with a few counts. V usage is TRBV10-3 and J usage is TRBJ2-1; TRBD1 or TRBD2 may be the D gene (6 bases each). V shed 0 bases and J shed 8 bases, with 8 bases lying between them. CDR3 size: 13 residues. Germline-derived CDR1 and CDR2 are ENHRY and SYGVKD. In DNA form, the CDR3 reads TGTGCCATCAGTGAGTCAGGGGGGCATGAGCAGTTCTTC. Amino acids: CAISESGGHEQFF.

V gene TRBV28 combines with J gene TRBJ2-7; D is possibly TRBD2 (5 bases). Judging by the DNA end, TRBJ2-5 fits better; the J call may be wrong. Per germline, CDR1 MDHEN and CDR2 SYDVKM. The CDR3 is made up of 14 amino acids. In DNA form, the CDR3 reads TGTGCCAGCCTGAGCGGACGCCCTTCAAGGACCCAGTACTTC. It specifies CASLSGRPSRTQYF.

The count of this clonotype is one. The chain has TRBV28 and TRBJ1-4, with D perhaps TRBD1 (5 bases). Germline V gene lookup returns CDR1 MDHEN and CDR2 SYDVKM. CDR3 length: 13 residues. The germline V and J ends were trimmed by 7 bases and 4 bases, with 10 bases remaining between them. The CDR3 sequence is CASIGAFNEKLFF. In DNA, the CDR3 is TGTGCCAGCATAGGGGCCTTTAATGAAAAACTGTTTTTT. The full variable domain, completed using reference TRBV28 and TRBJ1-4, is DVKVTQSSRYLVKRTGEKVFLECVQDMDHENMFWYRQDPGLGLRLIYFSYDVKMKEKGDIPEGYSVSREKKERFSLILESASTNQTSMYLCASIGAFNEKLFFGSGTQLSVL.

This clonotype showed up just a few times. V usage is TRBV12-3 or TRBV12-4 and J usage is TRBJ2-1, with TRBD2 matching over 9 bases. The trim removed 7 bases at V and 6 bases at J, leaving 10 bases unmatched. This CDR3 region has 15 residues. The CDR3 region has the DNA TGTGCCAGCACCCCCCGGCCTAGCGGGGCCAATGAGCAGTTCTTC. This encodes CASTPRPSGANEQFF.

The chain couples TRBV28 to TRBJ1-5; a possible D gene is TRBD1 (5 bases). V lost 1 base and J lost 7, with 17 bases in between. Germline loops: CDR1 MDHEN, CDR2 SYDVKM. This CDR3 is 16 amino acids long. The CDR3 region has the DNA TGTGCCAGCAGTTTATCCAGTACAGGATCAGGACAGCCCCAGCATTTT. Its translation: CASSLSSTGSGQPQHF.

This clonotype was observed a few times. The genes are TRBV12-3 or TRBV12-4 and TRBJ1-1, with D perhaps matching TRBD1 (5 bases). V was trimmed by 1 base and J by 8 bases, leaving 8 bases between them. This CDR3 is 12 amino acids long. The CDR3 here is CASSLGAGEAFF. In DNA form, the CDR3 reads TGTGCCAGCAGTTTAGGGGCAGGGGAAGCTTTCTTT.

The chain has TRBV20-1 and TRBJ2-5; D not resolved. From germline, CDR1 is DFQATT and CDR2 SNEGSKA (reference sequence). This CDR3 spans 12 amino acids. V was clipped by 5 bases and J by 2 bases, with 9 bases between them. The CDR3 protein is CSAPLRQETQYF. CDR3 DNA sequence: TGCAGTGCTCCACTGCGGCAAGAGACCCAGTACTTC.

V is TRBV27 and J is TRBJ1-6; 9 bases match TRBD1. V shed 6 bases and J 2 bases; nucleotides not matched to a gene: 5. Germline V gene data show CDR1 as MNHEY and CDR2 as SMNVEV (reference sequence). The CDR3 totals 16 residues. Here the CDR3 DNA reads TGTGCCAGCAGACGACAGGGGGGACCCTATAATTCACCCCTCCACTTT. It yields the protein CASRRQGGPYNSPLHF.

J is TRBJ1-2 and V is TRBV10-3, with a weak D call TRBD1 (5 bases). CDR1 and CDR2 (germline): ENHRY, SYGVKD. Trimming pared 4 bases from V and 5 bases from J, leaving 23 bases between. This CDR3 comprises 17 residues. The CDR3 DNA follows: TGTGCCATCAGTGGGGCCCAAATAACAGGTCCGGCATATGGCTACACCTTC. Translated: CAISGAQITGPAYGYTF.

This clonotype came up a few times. This sequence joins TRBV7-2 and TRBJ1-2, with a tentative D call TRBD1 (5 bases). V was trimmed by 4 bases and J by 13 bases, leaving 13 bases between them. Germline V gene data show CDR1 as SGHTA and CDR2 as FQGNSA. This CDR3 is built from 11 residues. DNA for the CDR3: TGTGCCAGCAGCTCGGGGGGGGGAGGCACCTTC. It yields the protein CASSSGGGGTF.

There are a few counts of this clonotype. The chain combines TRBV7-2 with TRBJ1-2, with a weak D call TRBD1 (5 bases). This CDR3 has 13 amino acids. V lost 6 bases and J lost 7, with 15 bases in between. The germline V gene encodes CDR1 SGHTA and CDR2 FQGNSA. This chain's CDR3 is CASRPGGGGGYTF. The CDR3 region has the DNA TGTGCCAGCAGACCTGGGGGTGGGGGTGGCTACACCTTC.

The chain combines TRBV11-3 with TRBJ2-3; 7 bases map to TRBD1. In germline, CDR1 is SGHNT, CDR2 YENEEA. Trimming cost V 5 bases and J 2 bases; bases outside gene matches: 7. The CDR3 runs to 15 residues. Here the CDR3 reads CASSAGQDFTDTQYF. CDR3 DNA: TGTGCCAGCAGCGCCGGACAGGACTTCACAGATACGCAGTATTTT.

This clonotype has just a few counts. This chain links TRBV28 with TRBJ2-3, with 9 bases identical to TRBD1. Germline assignment: CDR1 MDHEN and CDR2 SYDVKM. Unmatched junction bases numbered 2, after V lost 2 bases and J lost 2 bases. This CDR3 region has 15 residues. CDR3 sequence: CASSLGTGFTDTQYF. CDR3 nucleotide sequence: TGTGCCAGCAGTTTAGGGACAGGGTTCACAGATACGCAGTATTTT.

This chain uses TRBV4-3 with TRBJ2-5, with 12 bases aligning to TRBD2. Per germline, CDR1 LGHNA and CDR2 YSLEER. The CDR3 runs to 17 residues. Losses at the gene ends were 0 bases for V and 4 bases for J; bases not matched to a gene: 6. In DNA, the CDR3 is TGCGCCAGCAGCCAAGATAGTGAACTAGCGGGGGGAGAGACCCAGTACTTC. Translating it yields CASSQDSELAGGETQYF.

This clonotype was seen a single time. CDR3 sequence (DNA): TGTGCCAGCAGCCAAGGAGGGGTCCCTGGAGAGCAGTACTTC. This translates into CASSQGGVPGEQYF. This sequence joins TRBV14 and TRBJ2-7; D may match TRBD1 or TRBD2 (5 bases each). Trimming removed 1 base at V and 7 bases at J, with 14 bases between. The CDR3 loop spans 14 amino acids. Per the germline V gene, CDR1 is SGHDN and CDR2 is FVKESK.

V and J are TRBV2 and TRBJ2-3; the D gene is possibly TRBD1 (5 bases). Between the trimmed V and J ends, which lost 4 bases and 0 bases, there was a span of 17 bases. Germline V lookup: CDR1 SNHLY, CDR2 FYNNEI. This CDR3 contains 17 residues. CDR3 region: CASSGSLTVSSTDTQYF. DNA of the CDR3: TGTGCCAGCAGTGGCAGCCTGACAGTTTCTAGCACAGATACGCAGTATTTT.

The chain joins TRBV20-1 to TRBJ2-3, with D possibly matching TRBD1 (6 bases). Trimming cost V 3 bases and J 2 bases, with 18 bases left between them. This CDR3 region has 16 residues. Germline CDR1 is DFQATT and CDR2 is SNEGSKA (reference sequence). The CDR3 protein is CSASFVSDSLTDTQYF. DNA of the CDR3: TGCAGTGCTAGTTTTGTGTCGGACAGCCTCACAGATACGCAGTATTTT.

This clonotype turned up a few times. The J gene is TRBJ1-4, the V gene TRBV15; tentative D call: TRBD1 (5 bases). CDR3 length: 15 amino acids. With 1 base removed from V and 7 bases from J, the gap between germline ends came to 13 bases. Germline assignment: CDR1 LNHNV and CDR2 YYDKDF (reference sequence). The CDR3 sequence: CATSRVSQGGEKLFF. DNA for the CDR3: TGTGCCACCAGCAGAGTCAGCCAGGGTGGTGAAAAACTGTTTTTT.